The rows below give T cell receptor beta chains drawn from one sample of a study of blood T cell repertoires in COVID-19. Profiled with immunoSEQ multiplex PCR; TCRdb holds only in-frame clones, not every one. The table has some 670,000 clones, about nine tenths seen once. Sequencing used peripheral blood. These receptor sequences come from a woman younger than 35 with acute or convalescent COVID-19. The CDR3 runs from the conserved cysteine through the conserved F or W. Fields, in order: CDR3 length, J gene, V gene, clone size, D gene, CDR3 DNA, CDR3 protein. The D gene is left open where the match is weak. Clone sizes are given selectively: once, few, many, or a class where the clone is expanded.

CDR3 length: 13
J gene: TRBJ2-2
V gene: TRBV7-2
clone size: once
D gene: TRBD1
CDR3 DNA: TGTGCCACAGGGACAGGACTCACCGGGGAGCTGTTTTTT
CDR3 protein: CATGTGLTGELFF

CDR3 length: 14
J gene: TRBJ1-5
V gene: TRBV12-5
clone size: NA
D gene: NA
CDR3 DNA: TGTGCTAGTGCCCTGGACAAACCAGACCAGCCCCAGCATTTT
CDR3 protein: CASALDKPDQPQHF

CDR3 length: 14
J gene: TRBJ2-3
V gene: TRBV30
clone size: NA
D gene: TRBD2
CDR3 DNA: TGTGCCTGGAGTGTGCTAGCGGGGTCAGATACGCAGTATTTT
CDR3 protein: CAWSVLAGSDTQYF

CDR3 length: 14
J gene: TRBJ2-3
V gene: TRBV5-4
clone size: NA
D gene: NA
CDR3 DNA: TGTGCCAGCAGCTTTAGAAGCCGGGCAGATACGCAGTATTTT
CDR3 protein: CASSFRSRADTQYF

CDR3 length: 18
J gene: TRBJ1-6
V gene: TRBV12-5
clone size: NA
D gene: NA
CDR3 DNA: TGTGCTAGTGGTTTGGTTGGACTTTTGAGCTCCTATAATTCACCCCTCCACTTT
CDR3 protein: CASGLVGLLSSYNSPLHF

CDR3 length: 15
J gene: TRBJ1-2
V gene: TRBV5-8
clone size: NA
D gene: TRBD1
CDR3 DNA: TGTGCCAGCAGCTTGCTTGCAGGGGGCAAGGGTGGCTACACCTTC
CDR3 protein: CASSLLAGGKGGYTF

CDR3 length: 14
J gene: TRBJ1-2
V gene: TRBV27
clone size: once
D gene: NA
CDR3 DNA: TGTGCCAGCAGTTTAGGCAGCGCGGGATATGGCTACACCTTC
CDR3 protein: CASSLGSAGYGYTF

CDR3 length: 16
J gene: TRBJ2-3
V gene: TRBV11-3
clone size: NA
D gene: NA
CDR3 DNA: TGTGCCAGCAGCCAACGACAGGTTGGGAGCACAGATACGCAGTATTTT
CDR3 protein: CASSQRQVGSTDTQYF

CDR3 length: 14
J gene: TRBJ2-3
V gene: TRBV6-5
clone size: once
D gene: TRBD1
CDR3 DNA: TGTGCCAGCAGTCCACAGGGGGCGCGAGATACGCAGTATTTT
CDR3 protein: CASSPQGARDTQYF

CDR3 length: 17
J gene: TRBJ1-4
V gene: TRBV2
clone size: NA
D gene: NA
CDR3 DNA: TGTGCCAGCAGACCCCGGGTCTCCTTGGCCCCGAATGAAAAACTGTTTTTT
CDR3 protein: CASRPRVSLAPNEKLFF

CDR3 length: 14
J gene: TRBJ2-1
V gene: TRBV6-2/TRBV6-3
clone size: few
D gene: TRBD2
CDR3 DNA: TGTGCCAGCACCCCTAGCGGGGAGTACAATGAGCAGTTCTTC
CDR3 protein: CASTPSGEYNEQFF

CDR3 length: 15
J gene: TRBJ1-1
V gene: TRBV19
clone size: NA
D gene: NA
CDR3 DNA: TGTGCCAGTAGTCCCGAGGCACTGGGGAACACTGAAGCTTTCTTT
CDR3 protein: CASSPEALGNTEAFF

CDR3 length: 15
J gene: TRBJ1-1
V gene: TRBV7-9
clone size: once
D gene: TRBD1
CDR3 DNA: TGTGCCAGCAGCTTAACGGGACAGGGTTACACTGAAGCTTTCTTT
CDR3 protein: CASSLTGQGYTEAFF

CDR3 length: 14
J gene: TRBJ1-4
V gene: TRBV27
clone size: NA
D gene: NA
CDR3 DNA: TGTGCCAGCAGTGCGACAGGAGTTAATGAAAAACTGTTTTTT
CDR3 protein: CASSATGVNEKLFF

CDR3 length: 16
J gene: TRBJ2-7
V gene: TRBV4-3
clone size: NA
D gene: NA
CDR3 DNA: TGCGCCAGCAGCCAAGGACTCGGGACTCCCGCCTACGAGCAGTACTTC
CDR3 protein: CASSQGLGTPAYEQYF

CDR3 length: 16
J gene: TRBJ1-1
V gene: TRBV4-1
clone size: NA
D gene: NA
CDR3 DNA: TGCGCCAGCAGCTCAACACTATACCTTGTGAACACTGAAGCTTTCTTT
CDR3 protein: CASSSTLYLVNTEAFF

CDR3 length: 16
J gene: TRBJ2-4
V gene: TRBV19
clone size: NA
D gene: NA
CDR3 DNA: TGTGCCAGTAGTACGCCAGGGGCTAACGCCAAAAACATTCAGTACTTC
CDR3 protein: CASSTPGANAKNIQYF

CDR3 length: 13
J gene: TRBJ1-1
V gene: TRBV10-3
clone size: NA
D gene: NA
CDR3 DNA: TGTGCCATCAGAGCTGGGCCGAACACTGAAGCTTTCTTT
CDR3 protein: CAIRAGPNTEAFF

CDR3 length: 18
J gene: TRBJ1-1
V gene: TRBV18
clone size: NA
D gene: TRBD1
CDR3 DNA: TGTGCCAGCTCCCCCCAAAGGGGACAGGGGGCGATGAACACTGAAGCTTTCTTT
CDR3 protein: CASSPQRGQGAMNTEAFF

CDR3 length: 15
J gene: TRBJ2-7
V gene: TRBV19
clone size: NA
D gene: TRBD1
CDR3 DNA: TGTGCCAGTAGCAACAGGGGGTTGTTTGGCTACGAGCAGTACTTC
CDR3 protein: CASSNRGLFGYEQYF

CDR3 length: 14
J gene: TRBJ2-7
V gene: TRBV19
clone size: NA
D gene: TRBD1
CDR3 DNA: TGTGCCAGTAGATCTAGACAGGGTAGGGACGAGCAGTACTTC
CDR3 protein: CASRSRQGRDEQYF

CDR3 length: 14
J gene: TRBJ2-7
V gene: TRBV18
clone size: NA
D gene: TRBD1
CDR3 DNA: TGTGCCAGCTCAAAACCGACAGGGACCTACGAGCAGTACTTC
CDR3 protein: CASSKPTGTYEQYF

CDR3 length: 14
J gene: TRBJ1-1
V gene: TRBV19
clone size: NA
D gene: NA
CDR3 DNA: TGTGCCAGTAGTATGGGGACACCGAACACTGAAGCTTTCTTT
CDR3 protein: CASSMGTPNTEAFF

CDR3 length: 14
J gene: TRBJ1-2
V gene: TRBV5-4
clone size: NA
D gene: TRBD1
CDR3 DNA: TGTGCCAGCAGCACCCGACAGGGGGTCTATGGCTACACCTTC
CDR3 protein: CASSTRQGVYGYTF

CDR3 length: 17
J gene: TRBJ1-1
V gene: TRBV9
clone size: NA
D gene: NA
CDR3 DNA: TGTGCCAGCAGCCCCCGGTTGGGGGGTGCCCTGAACACTGAAGCTTTCTTT
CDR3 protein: CASSPRLGGALNTEAFF

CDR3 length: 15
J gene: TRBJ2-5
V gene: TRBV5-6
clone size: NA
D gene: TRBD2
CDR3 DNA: TGTGCCAGCAGCTCGCGGTGGGGGGGTGGTGAGACCCAGTACTTC
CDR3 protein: CASSSRWGGGETQYF

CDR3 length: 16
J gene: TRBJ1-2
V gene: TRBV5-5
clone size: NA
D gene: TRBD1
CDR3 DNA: TGTGCCAGCAGCTTTGGGGGACAGGCCCCGACCTATGGCTACACCTTC
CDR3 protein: CASSFGGQAPTYGYTF

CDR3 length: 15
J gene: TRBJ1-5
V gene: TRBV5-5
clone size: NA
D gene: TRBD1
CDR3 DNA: TGTGCCAGCAGCTCCACAGGGGGCGTCAATCAGCCCCAGCATTTT
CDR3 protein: CASSSTGGVNQPQHF

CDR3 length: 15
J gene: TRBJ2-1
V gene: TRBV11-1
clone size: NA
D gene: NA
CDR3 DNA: TGTGCCAGCAGCTTAGCGGGGGGATCCTACAATGAGCAGTTCTTC
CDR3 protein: CASSLAGGSYNEQFF

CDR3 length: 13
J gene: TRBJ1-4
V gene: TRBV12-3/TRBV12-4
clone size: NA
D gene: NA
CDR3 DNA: TGTGCCAGCAGCCCCGGCCCGGGGGAAAAACTGTTTTTT
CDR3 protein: CASSPGPGEKLFF

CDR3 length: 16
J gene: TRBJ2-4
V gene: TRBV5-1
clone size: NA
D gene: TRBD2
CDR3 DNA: TGCGCCAGCAGACATGGTGGGCTAGCGGAAGAAAACATTCAGTACTTC
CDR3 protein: CASRHGGLAEENIQYF

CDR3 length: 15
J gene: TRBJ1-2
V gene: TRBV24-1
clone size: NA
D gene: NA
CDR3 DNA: TGTGCCACCAGTACTCGGGACACCTCTAACTATGGCTACACCTTC
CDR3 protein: CATSTRDTSNYGYTF

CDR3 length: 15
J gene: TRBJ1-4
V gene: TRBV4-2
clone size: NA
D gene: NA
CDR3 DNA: TGTGCCAGCAGCCAAGATGGGGGCCCCTTAGAAAAACTGTTTTTT
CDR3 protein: CASSQDGGPLEKLFF

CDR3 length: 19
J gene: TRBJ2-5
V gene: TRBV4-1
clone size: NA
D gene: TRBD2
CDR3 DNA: TGCGCCAGCAGCCTCCACCTACTAGCGGGGGTACCGTACCAAGAGACCCAGTACTTC
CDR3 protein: CASSLHLLAGVPYQETQYF

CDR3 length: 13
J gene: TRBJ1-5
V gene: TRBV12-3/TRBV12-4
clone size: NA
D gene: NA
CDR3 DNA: TGTGCCAGCAGTTTGTTTACGGATCAGCCCCAGCATTTT
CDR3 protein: CASSLFTDQPQHF

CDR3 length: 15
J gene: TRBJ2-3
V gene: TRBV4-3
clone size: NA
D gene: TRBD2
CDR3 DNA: TGCGCCAGCAGCCAAGATCACGGTAGCGGGGATACGCAGTATTTT
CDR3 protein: CASSQDHGSGDTQYF

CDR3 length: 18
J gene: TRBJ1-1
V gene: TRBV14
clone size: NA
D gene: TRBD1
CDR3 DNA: TGTGCCAGCAGCCAGCCCCGACAGGGGATTAGATGGAACACTGAAGCTTTCTTT
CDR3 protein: CASSQPRQGIRWNTEAFF

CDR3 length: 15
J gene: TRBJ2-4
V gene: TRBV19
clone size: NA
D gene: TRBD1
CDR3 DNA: TGTGCCAGTAGACCGGGACAGGGAACCAAAAACATTCAGTACTTC
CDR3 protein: CASRPGQGTKNIQYF

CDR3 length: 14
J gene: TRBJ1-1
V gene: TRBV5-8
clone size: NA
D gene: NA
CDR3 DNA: TGTGCCAGCAGCTTGGCCCCAGGGGAAACTGAAGCTTTCTTT
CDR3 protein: CASSLAPGETEAFF

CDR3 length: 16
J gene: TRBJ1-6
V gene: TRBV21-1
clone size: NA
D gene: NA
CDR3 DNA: TGTACCAACCACCGTACAGGCCAACCATGTGTTTCACCCCTCCACTTT
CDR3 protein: CTNHRTGQPCVSPLHF

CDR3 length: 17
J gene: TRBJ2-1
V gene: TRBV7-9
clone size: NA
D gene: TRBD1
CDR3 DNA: TGTGCCAGCAGCCTCACCCCCGGGACAGGGGGATACAATGAGCAGTTCTTC
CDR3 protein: CASSLTPGTGGYNEQFF

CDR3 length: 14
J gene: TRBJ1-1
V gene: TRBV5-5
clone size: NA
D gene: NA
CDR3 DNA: TGTGCCAGCAGCTTGTGGGAGGAGTTCACTGAAGCTTTCTTT
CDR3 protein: CASSLWEEFTEAFF

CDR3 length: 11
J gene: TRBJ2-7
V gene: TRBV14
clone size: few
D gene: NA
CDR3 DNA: TGTGCCAGCAGTTTCAGCTACGAGCAGTACTTC
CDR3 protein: CASSFSYEQYF

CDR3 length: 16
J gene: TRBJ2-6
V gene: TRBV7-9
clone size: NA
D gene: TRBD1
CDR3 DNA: TGTGCCAGCCCCGGGACAGGGGCGCAGGGGGCCAACGTCCTGACTTTC
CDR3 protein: CASPGTGAQGANVLTF

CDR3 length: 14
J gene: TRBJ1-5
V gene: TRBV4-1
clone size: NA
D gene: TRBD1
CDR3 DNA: TGCGCCAGCAGCCCGGGACAGTACAATCAGCCCCAGCATTTT
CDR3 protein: CASSPGQYNQPQHF